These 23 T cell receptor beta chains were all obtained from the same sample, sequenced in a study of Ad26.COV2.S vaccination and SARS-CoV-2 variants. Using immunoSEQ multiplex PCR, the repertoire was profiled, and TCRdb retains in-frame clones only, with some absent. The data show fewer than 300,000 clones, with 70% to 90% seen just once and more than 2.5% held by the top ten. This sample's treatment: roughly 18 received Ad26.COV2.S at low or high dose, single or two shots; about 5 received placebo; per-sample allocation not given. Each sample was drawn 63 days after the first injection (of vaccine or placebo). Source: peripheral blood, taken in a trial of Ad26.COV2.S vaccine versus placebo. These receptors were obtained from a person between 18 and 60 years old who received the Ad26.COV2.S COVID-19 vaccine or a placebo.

CDR3 nucleotide sequence: TGCGCCAGCAGCTTGGAGGGGCGCACAGATACGCAGTATTTT. Translated: CASSLEGRTDTQYF. The chain couples TRBV5-1 to TRBJ2-3; perhaps TRBD1 as D (5 bases). With 0 bases removed from V and 1 base from J, the gap between germline ends came to 6 bases. The CDR3 covers 14 residues. The germline V gene encodes CDR1 SGHRS and CDR2 YFSETQ.

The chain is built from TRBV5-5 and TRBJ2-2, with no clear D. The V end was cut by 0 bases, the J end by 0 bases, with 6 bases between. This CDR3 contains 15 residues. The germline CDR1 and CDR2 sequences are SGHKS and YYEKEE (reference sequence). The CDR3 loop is CASSLAQTNTGELFF. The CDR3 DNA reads TGTGCCAGCAGCTTGGCACAGACGAACACCGGGGAGCTGTTTTTT.

CDR3 DNA: TGTGCCAGCAGCTTAGAGGGGCTGGGAACGAACACTGAAGCTTTCTTT. It translates to CASSLEGLGTNTEAFF. The chain has TRBV7-9 and TRBJ1-1; D might be TRBD1 (5 bases). Trimming removed 1 base from V and 1 base from J, with 13 bases in between. The CDR3 runs to 16 residues. Germline CDR1 and CDR2: SEHNR and FQNEAQ (reference sequence).

CDR3 sequence: CAWSGVRKEEQFF. CDR3 nucleotide sequence: TGTGCCTGGAGTGGTGTCCGAAAAGAGGAGCAGTTCTTC. The chain joins TRBV30 to TRBJ2-1; no clear D gene. Germline assignment: CDR1 GTSNPN and CDR2 SVGIG (reference sequence). V was clipped by 1 base and J by 10 bases, with 14 bases between them. This CDR3 has 13 amino acids. The full variable domain, completed using reference TRBV30 and TRBJ2-1, is SQTIHQWPATLVQPVGSPLSLECTVEGTSNPNLYWYRQAAGRGLQLLFYSVGIGQISSEVPQNLSASRPQDRQFILSSKKLLLSDSGFYLCAWSGVRKEEQFFGPGTRLTVL.

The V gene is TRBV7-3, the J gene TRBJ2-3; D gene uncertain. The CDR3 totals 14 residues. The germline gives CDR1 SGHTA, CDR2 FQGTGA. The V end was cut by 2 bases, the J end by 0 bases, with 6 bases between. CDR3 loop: CASSLSGSTDTQYF. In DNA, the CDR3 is TGTGCCAGCAGCTTATCTGGAAGCACAGATACGCAGTATTTT.

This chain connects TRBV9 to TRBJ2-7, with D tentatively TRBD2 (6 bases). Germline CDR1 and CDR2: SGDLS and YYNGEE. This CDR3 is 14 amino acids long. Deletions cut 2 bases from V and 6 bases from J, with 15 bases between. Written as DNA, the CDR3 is TGTGCCAGCAGCGTCGGGACTCTCGGCTCCGAGCAGTACTTC. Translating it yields CASSVGTLGSEQYF. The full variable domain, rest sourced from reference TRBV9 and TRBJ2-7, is DSGVTQTPKHLITATGQRVTLRCSPRSGDLSVYWYQQSLDQGLQFLIQYYNGEERAKGNILERFSAQQFPDLHSELNLSSLELGDSALYFCASSVGTLGSEQYFGPGTRLTVT.

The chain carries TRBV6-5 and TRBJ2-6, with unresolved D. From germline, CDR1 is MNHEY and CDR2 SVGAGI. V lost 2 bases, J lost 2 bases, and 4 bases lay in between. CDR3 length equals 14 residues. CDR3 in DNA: TGTGCCAGCAGTTACAGGGCTGGGGCCAACGTCCTGACTTTC. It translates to CASSYRAGANVLTF.

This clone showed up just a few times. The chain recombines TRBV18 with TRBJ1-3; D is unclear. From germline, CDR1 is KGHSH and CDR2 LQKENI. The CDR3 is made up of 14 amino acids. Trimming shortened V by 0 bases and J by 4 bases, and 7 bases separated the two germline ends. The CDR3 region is CASSPPGNGNTIYF. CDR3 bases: TGTGCCAGCTCACCACCGGGCAACGGAAACACCATATATTTT.

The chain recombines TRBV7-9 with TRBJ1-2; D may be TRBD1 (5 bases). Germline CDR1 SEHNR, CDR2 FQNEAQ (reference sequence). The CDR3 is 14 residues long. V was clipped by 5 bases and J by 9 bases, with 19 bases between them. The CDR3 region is CASSPGLGAGRYTF. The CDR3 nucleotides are TGTGCCAGCAGCCCGGGGCTCGGGGCGGGTCGCTACACCTTC.

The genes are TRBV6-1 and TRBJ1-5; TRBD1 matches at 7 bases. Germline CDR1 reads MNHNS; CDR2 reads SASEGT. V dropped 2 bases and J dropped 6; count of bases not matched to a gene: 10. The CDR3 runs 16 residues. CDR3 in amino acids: CASSEYAQGSPQPQHF. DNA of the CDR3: TGTGCCAGCAGTGAATATGCACAGGGGTCGCCTCAGCCCCAGCATTTT.

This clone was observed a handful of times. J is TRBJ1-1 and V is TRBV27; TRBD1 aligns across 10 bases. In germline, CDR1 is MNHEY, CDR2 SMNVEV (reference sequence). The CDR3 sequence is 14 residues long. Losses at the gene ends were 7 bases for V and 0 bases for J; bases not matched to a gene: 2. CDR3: CASKGTGVNTEAFF. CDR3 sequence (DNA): TGTGCCAGCAAAGGGACAGGGGTGAACACTGAAGCTTTCTTT.

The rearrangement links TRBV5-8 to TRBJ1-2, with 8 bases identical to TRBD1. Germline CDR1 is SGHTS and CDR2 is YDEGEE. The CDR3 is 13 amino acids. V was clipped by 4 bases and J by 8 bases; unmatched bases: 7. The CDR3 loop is CASSVTGGGGYTF. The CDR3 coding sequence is TGTGCCAGCAGCGTAACAGGGGGAGGGGGCTACACCTTC.

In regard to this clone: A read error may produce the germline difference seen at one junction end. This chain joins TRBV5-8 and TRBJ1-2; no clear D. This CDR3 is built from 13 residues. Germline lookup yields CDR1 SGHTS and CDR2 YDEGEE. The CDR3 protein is CASSLAKLERAAF. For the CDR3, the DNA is TGTGCCAGCAGCTTGGCCAAACTGGAGAGGGCGGCTTTC.

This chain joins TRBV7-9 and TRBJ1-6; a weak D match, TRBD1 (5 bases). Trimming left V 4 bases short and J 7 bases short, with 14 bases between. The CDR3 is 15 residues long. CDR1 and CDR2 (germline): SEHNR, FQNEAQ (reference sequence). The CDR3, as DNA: TGTGCCAGCAGCTCCTACGGGGACGGGAATTCACCCCTCCACTTT. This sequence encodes CASSSYGDGNSPLHF.

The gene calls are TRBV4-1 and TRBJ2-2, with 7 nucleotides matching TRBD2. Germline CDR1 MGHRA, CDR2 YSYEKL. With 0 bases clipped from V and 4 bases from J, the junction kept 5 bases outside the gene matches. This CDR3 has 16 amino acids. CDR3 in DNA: TGCGCCAGCAGCCAAGATACTAGCGCGAGCACCGGGGAGCTGTTTTTT. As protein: CASSQDTSASTGELFF.

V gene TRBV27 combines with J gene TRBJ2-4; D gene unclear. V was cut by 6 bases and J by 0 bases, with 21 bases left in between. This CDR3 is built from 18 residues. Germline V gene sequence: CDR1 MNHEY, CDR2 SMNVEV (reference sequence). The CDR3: CASSLTSRQPLAKNIQYF. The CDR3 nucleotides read TGTGCCAGCAGCCTCACCTCTAGACAACCATTAGCCAAAAACATTCAGTACTTC.

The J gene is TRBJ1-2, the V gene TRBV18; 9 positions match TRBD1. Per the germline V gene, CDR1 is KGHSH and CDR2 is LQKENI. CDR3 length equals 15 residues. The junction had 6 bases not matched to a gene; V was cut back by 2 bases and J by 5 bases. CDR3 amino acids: CASSPSRDRAYGYTF. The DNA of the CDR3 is TGTGCCAGCTCACCATCCAGGGACAGGGCTTATGGCTACACCTTC. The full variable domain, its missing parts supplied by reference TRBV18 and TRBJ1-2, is NAGVMQNPRHLVRRRGQEARLRCSPMKGHSHVYWYRQLPEEGLKFMVYLQKENIIDESGMPKERFSAEFPKEGPSILRIQQVVRGDSAAYFCASSPSRDRAYGYTFGSGTRLTVV.

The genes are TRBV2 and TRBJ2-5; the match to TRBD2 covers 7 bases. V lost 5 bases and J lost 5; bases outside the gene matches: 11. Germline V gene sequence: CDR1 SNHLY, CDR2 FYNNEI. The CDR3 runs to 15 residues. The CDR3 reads CASSPGGGRWETQYF. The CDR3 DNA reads TGTGCCAGCAGTCCTGGGGGGGGTCGGTGGGAGACCCAGTACTTC.

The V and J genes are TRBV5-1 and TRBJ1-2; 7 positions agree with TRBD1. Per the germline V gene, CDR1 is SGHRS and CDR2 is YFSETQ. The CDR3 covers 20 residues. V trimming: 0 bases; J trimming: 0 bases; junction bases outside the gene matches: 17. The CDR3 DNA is TGCGCCAGCAGCTTGGGCCGCCGAGTTACCGGGGACAGCACTAACTATGGCTACACCTTC. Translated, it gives CASSLGRRVTGDSTNYGYTF.

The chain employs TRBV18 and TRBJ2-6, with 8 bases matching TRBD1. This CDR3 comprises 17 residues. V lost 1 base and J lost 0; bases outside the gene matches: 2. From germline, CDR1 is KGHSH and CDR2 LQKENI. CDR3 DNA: TGTGCCAGCTCACCACTAACAGGGGGCTCTGGGGCCAACGTCCTGACTTTC. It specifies CASSPLTGGSGANVLTF.

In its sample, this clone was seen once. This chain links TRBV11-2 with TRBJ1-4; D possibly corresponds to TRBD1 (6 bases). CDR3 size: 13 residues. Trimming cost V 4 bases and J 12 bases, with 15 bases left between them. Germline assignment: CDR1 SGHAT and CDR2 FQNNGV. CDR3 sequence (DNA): TGTGCCAGCAGCTGGTTCGGCCCAGGGGAACTGTTTTTT. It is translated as CASSWFGPGELFF.

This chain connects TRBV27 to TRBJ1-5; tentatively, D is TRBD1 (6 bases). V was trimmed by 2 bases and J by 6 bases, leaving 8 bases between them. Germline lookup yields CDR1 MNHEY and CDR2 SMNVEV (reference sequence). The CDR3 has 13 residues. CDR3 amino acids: CASSLGGGQPQHF. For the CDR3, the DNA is TGTGCCAGCAGTTTAGGGGGCGGTCAGCCCCAGCATTTT.

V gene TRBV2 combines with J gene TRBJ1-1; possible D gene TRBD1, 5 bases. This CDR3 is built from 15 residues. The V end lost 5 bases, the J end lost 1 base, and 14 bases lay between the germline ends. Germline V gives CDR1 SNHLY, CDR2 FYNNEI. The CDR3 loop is CASSPTAGGNTEAFF. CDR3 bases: TGTGCCAGCAGTCCTACCGCCGGGGGGAACACTGAAGCTTTCTTT.